This TCR beta chain was identified in a study of OX40 agonist ivuxolimab in advanced cancers. Profiled with immunoSEQ multiplex PCR; TCRdb holds only in-frame clones, not every one. The sample includes approximately 22,000 clones, 83% seen only once; the top ten take about a fifth. This CDR3 has 15 amino acids. Germline V lookup: CDR1 ENHRY, CDR2 SYGVKD. Trimming pared 4 bases from V and 6 bases from J, leaving 16 bases between. Concerning this clone: Antigen specificity is unknown.

Study results and caveats: Low normalized T-cell clonal expansion was also seen in some nonresponders.

The chain uses TRBV10-3 and TRBJ2-1; D uncertain. The sequences come from CD4+ or CD8+ T cells sorted from blood, collected in a trial of the OX40 agonist ivuxolimab. The TCR was taken from an adult with an advanced solid tumor such as melanoma, head and neck, liver or kidney cancer. The CDR3 DNA sequence: TGTGCCATCAGTGGGGCTAGTGGAACGGCCAATGAGCAGTTCTTC. It yields the protein CAISGASGTANEQFF.